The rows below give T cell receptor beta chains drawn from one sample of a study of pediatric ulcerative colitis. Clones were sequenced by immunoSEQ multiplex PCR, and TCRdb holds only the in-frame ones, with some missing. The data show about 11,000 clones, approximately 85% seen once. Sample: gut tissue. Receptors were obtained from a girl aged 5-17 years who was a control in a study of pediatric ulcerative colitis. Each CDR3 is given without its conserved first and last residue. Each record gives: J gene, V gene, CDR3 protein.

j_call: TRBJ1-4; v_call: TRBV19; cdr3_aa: ASSRELAEKLF
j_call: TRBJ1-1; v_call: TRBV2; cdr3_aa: ASLGTGAAGEAF
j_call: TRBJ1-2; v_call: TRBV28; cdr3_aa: ASSLGTGFSGYT
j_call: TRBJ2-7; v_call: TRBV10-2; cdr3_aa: ASRVAGRGYEQY
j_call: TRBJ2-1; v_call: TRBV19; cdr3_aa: ASRESPNEQF
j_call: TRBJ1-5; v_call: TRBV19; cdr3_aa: ASSSSFLKGRNQPQH
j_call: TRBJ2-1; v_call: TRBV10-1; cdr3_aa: ASSDMAVEGEQF
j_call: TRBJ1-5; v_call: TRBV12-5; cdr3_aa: ASGSEFSAQH
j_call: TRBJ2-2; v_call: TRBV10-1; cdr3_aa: ASSEAGGSGELF
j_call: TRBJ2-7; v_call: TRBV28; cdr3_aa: ASRYRGRSYEQY
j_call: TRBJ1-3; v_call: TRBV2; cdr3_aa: ASRRVRTASSGNTIY
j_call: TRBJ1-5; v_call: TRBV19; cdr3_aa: ASSIGGYSNQPQH
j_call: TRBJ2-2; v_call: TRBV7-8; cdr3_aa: ASSALLAAGELF
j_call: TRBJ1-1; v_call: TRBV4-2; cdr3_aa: ASSQDLGGLGEAF
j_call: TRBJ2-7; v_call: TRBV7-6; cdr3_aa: ASSLGRGSFYEQY
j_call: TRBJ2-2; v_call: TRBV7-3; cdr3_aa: ASSMTSGANTGELF
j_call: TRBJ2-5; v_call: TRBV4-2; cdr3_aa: ASSQAQETQY
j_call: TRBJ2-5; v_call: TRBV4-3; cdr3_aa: ASSQNWGALETQY
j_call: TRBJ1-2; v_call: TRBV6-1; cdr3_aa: ASSETLLTGYGYT
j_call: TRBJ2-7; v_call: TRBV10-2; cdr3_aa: ASSAPSRSSYEQY
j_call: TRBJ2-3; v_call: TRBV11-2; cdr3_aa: ASSREGAGGSGDTQY
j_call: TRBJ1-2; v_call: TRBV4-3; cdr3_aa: ASSQDLFYGYT
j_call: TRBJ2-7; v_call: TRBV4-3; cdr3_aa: ASSQERLAREQY
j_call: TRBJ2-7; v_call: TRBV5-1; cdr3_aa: ASSGSGLSSYEQY
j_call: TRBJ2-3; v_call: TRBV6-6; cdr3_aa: ASSWASSTDTQY
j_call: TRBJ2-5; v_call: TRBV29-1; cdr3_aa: SVAKETQY
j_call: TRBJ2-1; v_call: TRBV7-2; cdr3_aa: ASSLRHRGSYNEQF
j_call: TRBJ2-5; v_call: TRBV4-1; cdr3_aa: ASSQVGATSGTQY
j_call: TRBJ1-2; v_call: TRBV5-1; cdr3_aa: ASSLAQQGDGYT
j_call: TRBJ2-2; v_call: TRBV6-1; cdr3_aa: ASSERSDTGELF
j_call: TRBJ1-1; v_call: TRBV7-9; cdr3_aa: ASSFNMNTEAF
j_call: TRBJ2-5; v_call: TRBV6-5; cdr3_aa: ASSYEGGTQY
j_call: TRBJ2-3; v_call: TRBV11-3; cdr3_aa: ASSLGLADADTQY
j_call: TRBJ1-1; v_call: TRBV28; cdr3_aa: ASSLSPGVNTEAF
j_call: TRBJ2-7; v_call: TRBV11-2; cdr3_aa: ASSLGGQGTGEQY
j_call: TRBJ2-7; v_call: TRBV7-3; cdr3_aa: ASSLWAGGDEQY
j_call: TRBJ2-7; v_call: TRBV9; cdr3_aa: ASSVATVSEQY
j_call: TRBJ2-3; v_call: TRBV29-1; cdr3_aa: SVETRLRTSTDTQY
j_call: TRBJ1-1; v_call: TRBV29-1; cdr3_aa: CARETYTEAF
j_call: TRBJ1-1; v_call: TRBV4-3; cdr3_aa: ASSQDRGNTEAF
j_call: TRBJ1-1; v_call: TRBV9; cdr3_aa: ASSVGAAGGTEAF
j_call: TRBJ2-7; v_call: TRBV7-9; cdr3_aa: ASSLAYYEQY
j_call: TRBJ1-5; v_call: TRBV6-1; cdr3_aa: ASSEFQPQH
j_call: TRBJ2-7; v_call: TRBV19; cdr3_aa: ASSERTSGLYEQY
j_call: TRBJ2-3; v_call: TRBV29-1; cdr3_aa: SVEDRWVLSTDTQY
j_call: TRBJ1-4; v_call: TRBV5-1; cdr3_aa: ASSLEPNEKLF
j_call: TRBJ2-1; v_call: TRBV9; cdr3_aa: ASSHDRRGSSEQF
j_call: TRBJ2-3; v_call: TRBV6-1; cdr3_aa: ASSELAGADTQY
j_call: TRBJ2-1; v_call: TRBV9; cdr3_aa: ASSAWGLDEQF
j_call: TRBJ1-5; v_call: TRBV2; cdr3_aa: ASSEERTPRPPH
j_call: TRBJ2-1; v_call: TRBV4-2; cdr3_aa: ASSDVGAMFNEQF
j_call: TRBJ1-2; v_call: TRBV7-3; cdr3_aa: ASSSTWGQDPYGYT
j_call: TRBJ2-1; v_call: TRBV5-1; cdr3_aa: ASSSPSGDFSRNEQF
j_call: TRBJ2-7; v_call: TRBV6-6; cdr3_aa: ASSYSQGPYEQY
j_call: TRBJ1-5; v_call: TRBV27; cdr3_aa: ASTPGWGNQPQH
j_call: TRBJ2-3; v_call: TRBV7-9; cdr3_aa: ASSLARLAGTDTQY
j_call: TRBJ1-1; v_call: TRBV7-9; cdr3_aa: ASSPTRGGGTEAF
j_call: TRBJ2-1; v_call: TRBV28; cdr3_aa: ASSLGLATGLNEQF
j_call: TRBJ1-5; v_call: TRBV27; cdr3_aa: ASSLTLGQGSSGQPQH